The sequence of this T cell receptor (beta chain) was determined in a study of T cells after yellow fever vaccination. Trimming removed 0 bases from V and 8 bases from J; junction bases left unmatched: 3. CDR1 is MNHEY, CDR2 SVGEGT, per germline. There are 16 residues in the CDR3. It was through 5'RACE template switching that TCR cDNA was made, with a universal primer site and UMIs added. In TCRdb, the 5' RACE reads were re-called with MiXCR into one record per CDR3 protein. This sample has over 85,000 distinct CDR3 sequences, with over 8% found just once. Study-level results: CD4 and CD8 compartments shared a small share of clonotypes, likely from convergent recombination. Reappearance after the booster was observed for most primary-vaccination clones (roughly 97% CD4, over 70% CD8).

This sequence originates from a man aged 18 to 30 who received the YFV17D yellow fever vaccine. The genes are TRBV6-2 or TRBV6-3 and TRBJ2-1, with 14 bases fitting TRBD2. Sequencing used CD8+ T cells not binding an NS4B(214-222) dextramer, sorted from PBMCs, obtained approximately 15 days after the first yellow fever vaccination. DNA for the CDR3: TGTGCCAGCAGTTACTCGACTAGCGGGGGGGCCGATGAGCAGTTCTTC. Its protein is CASSYSTSGGADEQFF.